This entry is about one T cell receptor (beta chain). This entry comes from a study of CD8 T cells in Susac syndrome. The CDR3 loop spans 15 amino acids. V dropped 3 bases and J dropped 6 bases, with 16 bases sitting between them. Per the germline V gene, CDR1 is MNHEY and CDR2 is SMNVEV (reference sequence). Reverse transcription of roughly 0.5 to 1 ug RNA was carried out with random hexamers. TCRdb passed the immunoSEQ multiplex PCR reads through MiXCR, listing each CDR3 protein once. The sample holds about 300,000 distinct CDR3 sequences, around 92% seen once. The receptor was derived from a human donor with multiple sclerosis. The sequencing input was CD4+ T cells from PBMCs. V gene TRBV27 combines with J gene TRBJ2-3; D is unclear. The CDR3 region is CASSLVRAGGDTQYF. CDR3 DNA: TGTGCCAGCAGTTTGGTAAGGGCCGGTGGTGATACGCAGTATTTT.